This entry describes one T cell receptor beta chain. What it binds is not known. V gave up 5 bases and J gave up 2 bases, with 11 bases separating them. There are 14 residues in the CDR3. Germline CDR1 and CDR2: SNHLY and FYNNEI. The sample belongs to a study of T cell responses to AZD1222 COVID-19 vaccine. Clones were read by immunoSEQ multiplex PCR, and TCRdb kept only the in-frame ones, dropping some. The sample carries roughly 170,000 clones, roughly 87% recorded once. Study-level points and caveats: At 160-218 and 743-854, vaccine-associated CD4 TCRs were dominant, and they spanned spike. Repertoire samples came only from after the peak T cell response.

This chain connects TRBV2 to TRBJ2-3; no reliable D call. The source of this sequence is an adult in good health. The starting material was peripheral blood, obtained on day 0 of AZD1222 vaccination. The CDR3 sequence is CASSWTVNTDTQYF. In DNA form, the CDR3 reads TGTGCCAGCAGTTGGACCGTTAACACAGATACGCAGTATTTT.